Listed below are T cell receptor beta chains from one sample, sequenced in a study of blood T cell repertoires in COVID-19. Profiled with immunoSEQ multiplex PCR; TCRdb holds only in-frame clones, not every one. The table has some 120,000 clones, 70% to 90% seen once. What was sequenced was peripheral blood. The receptors derive from a woman of 80 years or more with acute or convalescent COVID-19. Both conserved end residues are part of each CDR3. Fields, in order: CDR3 DNA, CDR3 protein, V gene, clone size, J gene, D gene. A D gene is named only where the DNA matches it firmly. Where a row states a size, it is once, few, many or the class of an expanded clone; other rows omit it.

CDR3nt: TGTGCCAGCAGCGCACAGCTCTCTGGGGCCAACGTCCTGACTTTC; CDR3aa: CASSAQLSGANVLTF; v_gene: TRBV11-1; abundance: -; j_gene: TRBJ2-6; d_gene: -
CDR3nt: TGTGCCAGCAGTTTTTCCCCGCCAGGGCAGTCTAGAGCTTTCTTT; CDR3aa: CASSFSPPGQSRAFF; v_gene: TRBV27; abundance: -; j_gene: TRBJ1-1; d_gene: -
CDR3nt: TGTGCCAGCAGACGACAGGGGCCGCCCGACTATGGCTACACCTTC; CDR3aa: CASRRQGPPDYGYTF; v_gene: TRBV28; abundance: -; j_gene: TRBJ1-2; d_gene: TRBD1
CDR3nt: TGCGCCAGCAGCCTGAACCCTAGCGGGACCTCCTACGAGCAGTACTTC; CDR3aa: CASSLNPSGTSYEQYF; v_gene: TRBV5-1; abundance: -; j_gene: TRBJ2-7; d_gene: TRBD2
CDR3nt: TGTGCCAGCAGGGGACTAGCGGGGAACAATGAGCAGTTCTTC; CDR3aa: CASRGLAGNNEQFF; v_gene: TRBV6-5; abundance: once; j_gene: TRBJ2-1; d_gene: TRBD2
CDR3nt: TGTGCCAGCAGAGTAGCTGACAATCAGCCCCAGCATTTT; CDR3aa: CASRVADNQPQHF; v_gene: TRBV6-5; abundance: -; j_gene: TRBJ1-5; d_gene: -
CDR3nt: TGTGCCAGCAGCCCCGGACAGCTATATGGCTACACCTTC; CDR3aa: CASSPGQLYGYTF; v_gene: TRBV7-3; abundance: -; j_gene: TRBJ1-2; d_gene: -
CDR3nt: TGTGCCAGCAGCCACAGGGGATCTAATGAAAAACTGTTTTTT; CDR3aa: CASSHRGSNEKLFF; v_gene: TRBV13; abundance: -; j_gene: TRBJ1-4; d_gene: TRBD1
CDR3nt: TGTGCCAGCAGCCAAGCCACAGGGGGGCTTGGCTACACCTTC; CDR3aa: CASSQATGGLGYTF; v_gene: TRBV3-1/TRBV3-2; abundance: -; j_gene: TRBJ1-2; d_gene: TRBD1
CDR3nt: TGTGCCAGCAGCCTCCTTAGCGGGGGGGCAAGTCACGAGCAGTACTTC; CDR3aa: CASSLLSGGASHEQYF; v_gene: TRBV7-2; abundance: -; j_gene: TRBJ2-7; d_gene: TRBD2
CDR3nt: TGTGCCAGCCGGGACAGGGAAGCGAAGACCCAGTACTTC; CDR3aa: CASRDREAKTQYF; v_gene: TRBV12-3/TRBV12-4; abundance: -; j_gene: TRBJ2-5; d_gene: TRBD1
CDR3nt: TGTGCCAGCAGCTTCCTAGCGGGAATGAAGAATGAGCAGTTCTTC; CDR3aa: CASSFLAGMKNEQFF; v_gene: TRBV11-3; abundance: -; j_gene: TRBJ2-1; d_gene: TRBD2
CDR3nt: TGCGCCAGCGCAGGGGCCTCTGGAAACACCATATATTTT; CDR3aa: CASAGASGNTIYF; v_gene: TRBV5-1; abundance: -; j_gene: TRBJ1-3; d_gene: -
CDR3nt: TGTGCCAGCAGCGTAGGCCCAGGGGGCTCTAATGAAAAACTGTTTTTT; CDR3aa: CASSVGPGGSNEKLFF; v_gene: TRBV9; abundance: -; j_gene: TRBJ1-4; d_gene: TRBD1
CDR3nt: TGTGCCAGTAGTATAGCGGCTAGGGGCCGGGCAGATACGCAGTATTTT; CDR3aa: CASSIAARGRADTQYF; v_gene: TRBV19; abundance: -; j_gene: TRBJ2-3; d_gene: -
CDR3nt: TGTGCCAGCAGGGCCGGGACAGCACAAGAGACCCAGTACTTC; CDR3aa: CASRAGTAQETQYF; v_gene: TRBV2; abundance: -; j_gene: TRBJ2-5; d_gene: TRBD1
CDR3nt: TGCAGTGGAGAGGAGCTAACCGAGCAGTACTTC; CDR3aa: CSGEELTEQYF; v_gene: TRBV20-1; abundance: -; j_gene: TRBJ2-7; d_gene: -
CDR3nt: TGCGCCAGCAAAACGGGGTCGGGTGAAGCTTTCTTT; CDR3aa: CASKTGSGEAFF; v_gene: TRBV23-1; abundance: -; j_gene: TRBJ1-1; d_gene: -
CDR3nt: TGCGCCAGCAGCCAAGAAGGACAGGGTAGGCAGCCCCAGCATTTT; CDR3aa: CASSQEGQGRQPQHF; v_gene: TRBV4-1; abundance: -; j_gene: TRBJ1-5; d_gene: TRBD1
CDR3nt: TGTGCCAGCAGCCAGATCGACGCGGATAGTGGCTACACCTTC; CDR3aa: CASSQIDADSGYTF; v_gene: TRBV3-1/TRBV3-2; abundance: -; j_gene: TRBJ1-2; d_gene: -
CDR3nt: TGTGCCAGCAGTTACTCGACGGGCGGCGGGGAAAAACTGTTTTTT; CDR3aa: CASSYSTGGGEKLFF; v_gene: TRBV6-5; abundance: -; j_gene: TRBJ1-4; d_gene: -
CDR3nt: TGTGCCAGCACTAGGGACAGCTACAATGAGCAGTTCTTC; CDR3aa: CASTRDSYNEQFF; v_gene: TRBV28; abundance: -; j_gene: TRBJ2-1; d_gene: TRBD1
CDR3nt: TGTGCTAGTGGTCCAAACAGGGATGGCTACACCTTC; CDR3aa: CASGPNRDGYTF; v_gene: TRBV12-5; abundance: -; j_gene: TRBJ1-2; d_gene: -
CDR3nt: TGTGCCAGCGTTTGGACAGGTAGCAATCAGCCCCAGCATTTT; CDR3aa: CASVWTGSNQPQHF; v_gene: TRBV6-5; abundance: -; j_gene: TRBJ1-5; d_gene: TRBD1
CDR3nt: TGTGCCAGCAGCTTAGAGCCTTGGACAGGGGCTTCCTATGGCTACACCTTC; CDR3aa: CASSLEPWTGASYGYTF; v_gene: TRBV7-2; abundance: -; j_gene: TRBJ1-2; d_gene: TRBD1
CDR3nt: TGTGCCAGTACCCAGGAGGTGGCTCCTAACTATGGCTACACCTTC; CDR3aa: CASTQEVAPNYGYTF; v_gene: TRBV19; abundance: -; j_gene: TRBJ1-2; d_gene: -
CDR3nt: TGTGCCAGCAGTTACTCCTTGAACACTGAAGCTTTCTTT; CDR3aa: CASSYSLNTEAFF; v_gene: TRBV6-2/TRBV6-3; abundance: -; j_gene: TRBJ1-1; d_gene: -
CDR3nt: TGTGCCAGCAGTTTAGGGAGGTATGGCTACACCTTC; CDR3aa: CASSLGRYGYTF; v_gene: TRBV12-3/TRBV12-4; abundance: -; j_gene: TRBJ1-2; d_gene: -
CDR3nt: TGTGCCAGCATTCGGGACAGTCTTAATTCACCCCTCCACTTT; CDR3aa: CASIRDSLNSPLHF; v_gene: TRBV28; abundance: -; j_gene: TRBJ1-6; d_gene: TRBD1
CDR3nt: TGTGCCAGCAGAGAAAGGACAGGGTCATCACAGTTCTTC; CDR3aa: CASRERTGSSQFF; v_gene: TRBV11-3; abundance: -; j_gene: TRBJ2-1; d_gene: TRBD1
CDR3nt: TGTGCCAGCAGTTTCGGGGGGAGGAAGACCGGGGAGCTGTTTTTT; CDR3aa: CASSFGGRKTGELFF; v_gene: TRBV27; abundance: -; j_gene: TRBJ2-2; d_gene: TRBD2
CDR3nt: TGCGCCAGCAGCCTACAGGGGGCGGATAGCAATCAGCCCCAGCATTTT; CDR3aa: CASSLQGADSNQPQHF; v_gene: TRBV5-1; abundance: -; j_gene: TRBJ1-5; d_gene: TRBD1
CDR3nt: TGTGCCACCAGTGATTTGGGGGGGGGAAACGCGAACACCGGGGAGCTGTTTTTT; CDR3aa: CATSDLGGGNANTGELFF; v_gene: TRBV24-1; abundance: -; j_gene: TRBJ2-2; d_gene: TRBD2
CDR3nt: TGTGCCAGCAGTGAATCTCGTTGGGGGGGGCGCTCCTACGAGCAGTACTTC; CDR3aa: CASSESRWGGRSYEQYF; v_gene: TRBV25-1; abundance: -; j_gene: TRBJ2-7; d_gene: -
CDR3nt: TGTGCCAGCTCACCACCCGCTACAGGGCGGAGCGGGGAGCTGTTTTTT; CDR3aa: CASSPPATGRSGELFF; v_gene: TRBV18; abundance: once; j_gene: TRBJ2-2; d_gene: -
CDR3nt: TGTGCCAGCAGCTTACTTATTACTCAGTATTTT; CDR3aa: CASSLLITQYF; v_gene: TRBV11-2; abundance: -; j_gene: TRBJ2-3; d_gene: -
CDR3nt: TGCGCCAGCAGCTTGGGACAGGGGACCTACAATGAGCAGTTCTTC; CDR3aa: CASSLGQGTYNEQFF; v_gene: TRBV5-1; abundance: once; j_gene: TRBJ2-1; d_gene: TRBD1
CDR3nt: TGTGCCAGCAGCTTATACAGGGGCTCCTACAATGAGCAGTTCTTC; CDR3aa: CASSLYRGSYNEQFF; v_gene: TRBV7-3; abundance: few; j_gene: TRBJ2-1; d_gene: TRBD1
CDR3nt: TGCAGCGTTGAACAGTTGAACACTGAAGCTTTCTTT; CDR3aa: CSVEQLNTEAFF; v_gene: TRBV29-1; abundance: once; j_gene: TRBJ1-1; d_gene: -
CDR3nt: TGTGCCAGCAGCCCCTGGACAGGCGACACTGAAGCTTTCTTT; CDR3aa: CASSPWTGDTEAFF; v_gene: TRBV7-2; abundance: -; j_gene: TRBJ1-1; d_gene: TRBD1
CDR3nt: TGTGCCAGCAGCCAAACAGGGAAAAATTCACCCCTCCACTTT; CDR3aa: CASSQTGKNSPLHF; v_gene: TRBV3-1/TRBV3-2; abundance: -; j_gene: TRBJ1-6; d_gene: -
CDR3nt: TGTGCCAGCAGCATCAGAAACAATGAGCAGTTCTTC; CDR3aa: CASSIRNNEQFF; v_gene: TRBV6-5; abundance: -; j_gene: TRBJ2-1; d_gene: -
CDR3nt: TGCGCCAGCAGCTTGGTTCGGGGGGCCAACACTGAAGCTTTCTTT; CDR3aa: CASSLVRGANTEAFF; v_gene: TRBV5-1; abundance: -; j_gene: TRBJ1-1; d_gene: -
CDR3nt: TGTGCCAGCAGCCTGTATAGTTCACCCCTCCACTTT; CDR3aa: CASSLYSSPLHF; v_gene: TRBV28; abundance: -; j_gene: TRBJ1-6; d_gene: -
CDR3nt: TGCGCCAGCAGCTTGGGGCTGGGGAGTGAAAAACTGTTTTTT; CDR3aa: CASSLGLGSEKLFF; v_gene: TRBV5-1; abundance: -; j_gene: TRBJ1-4; d_gene: -
CDR3nt: TGTGCCAGCAGTTTAACCCTACCTCCCGCCCAGCATTTT; CDR3aa: CASSLTLPPAQHF; v_gene: TRBV28; abundance: -; j_gene: TRBJ1-5; d_gene: -
CDR3nt: TGCGCCAGCACCGGGACTAGTGCCACCGGGGAGCTGTTTTTT; CDR3aa: CASTGTSATGELFF; v_gene: TRBV10-2; abundance: -; j_gene: TRBJ2-2; d_gene: TRBD2
CDR3nt: TGTGCCAGCAGTTTGGGGAGCACCGGGGAGCTGTTTTTT; CDR3aa: CASSLGSTGELFF; v_gene: TRBV12-3/TRBV12-4; abundance: few; j_gene: TRBJ2-2; d_gene: -
CDR3nt: TGTGCCAGCAGCCAAATCCCACTACGGGTGCGAGAAAAACTGTTTTTT; CDR3aa: CASSQIPLRVREKLFF; v_gene: TRBV3-1/TRBV3-2; abundance: -; j_gene: TRBJ1-4; d_gene: -
CDR3nt: TGTGCCAGCAGCAAACAGGGTGATCAGCCCCAGCATTTT; CDR3aa: CASSKQGDQPQHF; v_gene: TRBV9; abundance: once; j_gene: TRBJ1-5; d_gene: -
CDR3nt: TGTGCCAGCAGTTACTCGGGAGGGCTCGAGCAGTACTTC; CDR3aa: CASSYSGGLEQYF; v_gene: TRBV6-2/TRBV6-3; abundance: -; j_gene: TRBJ2-7; d_gene: TRBD2
CDR3nt: TGTGCCAGCAGCTTAGCGGGACTAGCGGGGGGGGAGACCCAGTACTTC; CDR3aa: CASSLAGLAGGETQYF; v_gene: TRBV7-2; abundance: few; j_gene: TRBJ2-5; d_gene: TRBD2
CDR3nt: TGTGCCAGCAGTTTCAGGGGGATAAGGGACAATGAGCAGTTCTTC; CDR3aa: CASSFRGIRDNEQFF; v_gene: TRBV27; abundance: -; j_gene: TRBJ2-1; d_gene: TRBD1
CDR3nt: TGTGCCAGCCGAACCGGCTCCTATAATTCACCCCTCCACTTT; CDR3aa: CASRTGSYNSPLHF; v_gene: TRBV2; abundance: -; j_gene: TRBJ1-6; d_gene: -
CDR3nt: TGTGCCACCAGTGAACAACAAGCGCTTGTTAGCTCCTATAATTCACCCCTCCACTTT; CDR3aa: CATSEQQALVSSYNSPLHF; v_gene: TRBV24-1; abundance: -; j_gene: TRBJ1-6; d_gene: -
CDR3nt: TGTGCCAGCAGTCCAGGGGAGTCGGCCCAGCATTTT; CDR3aa: CASSPGESAQHF; v_gene: TRBV28; abundance: -; j_gene: TRBJ1-5; d_gene: -
CDR3nt: TGTGCCAGCAGCTCTTTTGCAACTAATGAAAAACTGTTTTTT; CDR3aa: CASSSFATNEKLFF; v_gene: TRBV7-6; abundance: -; j_gene: TRBJ1-4; d_gene: -
CDR3nt: TGTGCCAGCAGCCTGGGGCAGGGGAATGGAAACACCATATATTTT; CDR3aa: CASSLGQGNGNTIYF; v_gene: TRBV28; abundance: -; j_gene: TRBJ1-3; d_gene: -
CDR3nt: TGCGCCAGCAGCTTGGACAGGGTGAGCAATCAGCCCCAGCATTTT; CDR3aa: CASSLDRVSNQPQHF; v_gene: TRBV5-1; abundance: -; j_gene: TRBJ1-5; d_gene: -
CDR3nt: TGTGCCAGCGAGGGGCGAAGGACAGGGGGCAATGAGCAGTTCTTC; CDR3aa: CASEGRRTGGNEQFF; v_gene: TRBV6-5; abundance: -; j_gene: TRBJ2-1; d_gene: TRBD1